The 12 T cell receptor beta chains presented below share a single source sample, sequenced in a study of blood T cells in healthy people across ages. It was with a sample-barcoded 5' primer and a J-beta primer mix that a second PCR of roughly 7 to 12 cycles was run. TCRdb redid the calling of the 5' RACE reads with MiXCR, one entry per CDR3 protein. The sample yields 700,000 to 950,000 distinct CDR3 sequences, 55% to 70% seen once. Sequencing was carried out using blood. The receptor set was obtained from a man aged 30 to 39 in good health.

In this sample, this clonotype turned up a few times. The chain has TRBV12-3 or TRBV12-4 and TRBJ2-1, with no clear D. This CDR3 contains 15 residues. V was pared by 6 bases and J by 0 bases, with 12 bases between. CDR3 in amino acids: CASSRLQSSYNEQFF. DNA for the CDR3: TGTGCCAGCAGCCGGCTCCAGAGCTCCTACAATGAGCAGTTCTTC.

This clonotype occurred many times. V is TRBV12-3 or TRBV12-4 and J is TRBJ2-7; 8 bases are shared with TRBD2. The CDR3 has 13 residues. The V and J ends lost 3 bases and 4 bases, in that order; junction bases with no gene match: 2. Here the CDR3 DNA reads TGTGCCAGCAGTTTTGGCGGGAGGTACGAGCAGTACTTC. Translated, it gives CASSFGGRYEQYF.

V gene TRBV7-2 combines with J gene TRBJ2-5; 9 positions agree with TRBD1. Trimming removed 4 bases from V and 2 bases from J; junction bases left unmatched: 5. CDR3 length equals 15 residues. The germline V gene has CDR1 SGHTA and CDR2 FQGNSA. The CDR3 nucleotides are TGTGCCAGCAGCTCCAGACAGGGGGAGCAAGAGACCCAGTACTTC. It codes for CASSSRQGEQETQYF.

Comment on this clonotype: A much larger clonotype is one base distant, so this may be a read error. The chain joins TRBV29-1 to TRBJ2-5; 11 bases fit TRBD2. Unmatched junction bases numbered 14, after V lost 6 bases and J lost 11 bases. Germline CDR1 SQVTM, CDR2 ANQGSEA. This CDR3 comprises 14 residues. As DNA, the CDR3 is TGCAGCGTCGTACTAGCGGGAGCGGCAAATGAGCAGTACTTC. Amino acids: CSVVLAGAANEQYF.

The chain has TRBV7-2 and TRBJ2-4; D might be TRBD1 (5 bases). The J call is uncertain, as TRBJ2-7 better fits the DNA end. Germline CDR1 and CDR2: SGHTA and FQGNSA. There are 14 residues in the CDR3. The CDR3 here is CASSSNQGPYEQYF. CDR3 sequence (DNA): TGTGCCAGCAGCTCAAACCAGGGCCCATACGAGCAGTACTTC.

The V and J genes are TRBV3-1 and TRBJ1-4, with D perhaps TRBD1 (5 bases). The germline gives CDR1 LGHDT, CDR2 YNNKEL (reference sequence). V shed 1 base and J shed 3 bases, with 9 bases lying between them. This CDR3 contains 15 residues. The CDR3 nucleotides are TGTGCCAGCAGCCAAGGAGGGGCCCCTAATGAAAAACTGTTTTTT. This gives the protein CASSQGGAPNEKLFF.

V usage is TRBV20-1 and J usage is TRBJ2-5; D might be TRBD2 (5 bases). The CDR3 extends over 18 amino acids. The germline CDR1 and CDR2 sequences are DFQATT and SNEGSKA (reference sequence). V lost 3 bases and J 2 bases, leaving 25 bases between the germline ends. The CDR3 nucleotides are TGCAGTGCTAGGGACCGACTACCTGCGCGAGTGTTTCAAGAGACCCAGTACTTC. Amino acid sequence: CSARDRLPARVFQETQYF.

The DNA for the CDR3 is TGCAGTGCCACCCGGGCAGGACAGGGGGCCTACGAGCAGTACTTC. Translating gives CSATRAGQGAYEQYF. The chain couples TRBV20-1 to TRBJ2-7; the match to TRBD1 covers 10 bases. The germline V gene has CDR1 DFQATT and CDR2 SNEGSKA (reference sequence). The CDR3 is 15 amino acids. The J segment lost 2 bases and the V segment lost 6 bases, leaving 10 bases of the junction unmatched.

This clonotype was counted only a few times. The rearrangement links TRBV11-2 to TRBJ2-1; D uncertain. V shed 5 bases and J shed 5 bases, with 7 bases lying between them. CDR1 and CDR2 (germline): SGHAT, FQNNGV. The CDR3 has 12 amino acids. CDR3 sequence reads: CASSPVNNEQFF. In nucleotides, the CDR3 is TGTGCCAGCAGCCCTGTAAACAATGAGCAGTTCTTC.

The chain couples TRBV29-1 to TRBJ2-6, with D possibly being TRBD1 (6 bases). The CDR3 sequence is 15 residues long. The V and J ends lost 7 bases and 0 bases respectively, with 13 bases between them. The germline V gene has CDR1 SQVTM and CDR2 ANQGSEA. CDR3 region: CSAPLQGSGANVLTF. In DNA, the CDR3 is TGCAGCGCCCCTCTACAGGGCTCTGGGGCCAACGTCCTGACTTTC.

The V call is TRBV24-1, the J call TRBJ2-1; 13 bases line up with TRBD2. The V segment lost 3 bases and the J segment 7 bases; nucleotides outside the gene matches: 2. The CDR3 is 15 residues long. CDR1 is KGHDR, CDR2 SFDVKD, per germline. The CDR3 nucleotides are TGTGCCACCAGTGATCTGGGACTAGCGGGGAATGAGCAGTTCTTC. Translating it yields CATSDLGLAGNEQFF.

This clonotype showed up just a few times. The genes are TRBV9 and TRBJ2-5, with 9 bases matching TRBD1. The ends lost 4 bases at V and 5 bases at J; junction bases unmatched: 15. This CDR3 has 17 amino acids. Germline V gene lookup returns CDR1 SGDLS and CDR2 YYNGEE. CDR3 amino acids: CASSTRHGQGMGETQYF. For the CDR3, the DNA is TGTGCCAGCAGCACCCGTCACGGACAGGGGATGGGGGAGACCCAGTACTTC.